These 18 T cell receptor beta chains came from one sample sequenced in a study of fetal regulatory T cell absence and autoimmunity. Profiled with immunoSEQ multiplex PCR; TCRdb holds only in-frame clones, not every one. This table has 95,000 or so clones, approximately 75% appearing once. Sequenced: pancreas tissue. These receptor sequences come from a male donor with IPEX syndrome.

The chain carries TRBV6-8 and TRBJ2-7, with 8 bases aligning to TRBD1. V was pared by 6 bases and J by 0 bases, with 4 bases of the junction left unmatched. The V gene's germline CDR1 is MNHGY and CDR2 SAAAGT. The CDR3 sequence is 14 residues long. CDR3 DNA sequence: TGTGCCAGCAGGACAGGGGTGGGCTCCTACGAGCAGTACTTC. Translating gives CASRTGVGSYEQYF.

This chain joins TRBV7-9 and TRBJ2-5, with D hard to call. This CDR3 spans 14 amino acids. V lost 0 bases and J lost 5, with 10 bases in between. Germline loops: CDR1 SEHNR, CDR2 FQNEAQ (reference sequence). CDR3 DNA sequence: TGTGCCAGCAGCTTAGCTCCAGTTGGGGAGACCCAGTACTTC. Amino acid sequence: CASSLAPVGETQYF.

The CDR3, as DNA: TGTGCCAGCAGTGACGCAGGAGGGGAGACCCAGTACTTC. Its protein product is CASSDAGGETQYF. The V call is TRBV27, the J call TRBJ2-5, with a tentative D call TRBD2 (6 bases). Trimming stripped 5 bases from V and 5 bases from J, with 12 bases between. Per germline, CDR1 MNHEY and CDR2 SMNVEV (reference sequence). The CDR3 length is 13 residues.

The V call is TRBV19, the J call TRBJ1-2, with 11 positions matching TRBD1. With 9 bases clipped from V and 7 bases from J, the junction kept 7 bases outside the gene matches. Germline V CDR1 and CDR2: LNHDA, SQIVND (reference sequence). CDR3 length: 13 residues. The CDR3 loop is CASSPGQGGGYTF. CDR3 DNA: TGTGCCAGCTCTCCGGGACAGGGGGGTGGCTACACCTTC.

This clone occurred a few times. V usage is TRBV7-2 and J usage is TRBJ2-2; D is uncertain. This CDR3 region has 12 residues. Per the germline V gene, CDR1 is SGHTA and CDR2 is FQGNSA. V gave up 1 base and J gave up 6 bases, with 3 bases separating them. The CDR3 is CASSLESGELFF. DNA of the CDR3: TGTGCCAGCAGCTTAGAATCCGGGGAGCTGTTTTTT.

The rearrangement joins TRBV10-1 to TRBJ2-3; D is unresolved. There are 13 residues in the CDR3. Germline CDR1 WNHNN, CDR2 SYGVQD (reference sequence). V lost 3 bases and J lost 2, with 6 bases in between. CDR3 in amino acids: CASSDRFTDTQYF. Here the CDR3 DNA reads TGCGCCAGCAGTGACAGGTTCACAGATACGCAGTATTTT.

For the CDR3, the DNA is TGTGCCAGCAGTCTACAGGGTGGCTACGAGCAGTACTTC. Translated, it gives CASSLQGGYEQYF. The genes are TRBV6-5 and TRBJ2-7; tentatively, D is TRBD1 (6 bases). The CDR3 covers 13 residues. Trimming stripped 5 bases from V and 3 bases from J, with 11 bases between. Germline lookup yields CDR1 MNHEY and CDR2 SVGAGI.

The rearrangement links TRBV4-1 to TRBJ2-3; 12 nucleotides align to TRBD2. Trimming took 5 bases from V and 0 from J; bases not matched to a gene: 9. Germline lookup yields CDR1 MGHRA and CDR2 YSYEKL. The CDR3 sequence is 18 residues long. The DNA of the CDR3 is TGCGCCAGCAGCTACTGGACTAGCGGGGCCTCTAGCACAGATACGCAGTATTTT. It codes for CASSYWTSGASSTDTQYF.

The CDR3 nucleotides read TGTGCCGCATCGACTAGGCCCTACAATGAGCAGTTCTTC. Translated, it gives CAASTRPYNEQFF. V gene TRBV10-3 combines with J gene TRBJ2-1, with D tentatively TRBD2 (6 bases). The germline V gene encodes CDR1 ENHRY and CDR2 SYGVKD. Trimming pared 11 bases from V and 2 bases from J, leaving 13 bases between. The CDR3 loop spans 13 amino acids.

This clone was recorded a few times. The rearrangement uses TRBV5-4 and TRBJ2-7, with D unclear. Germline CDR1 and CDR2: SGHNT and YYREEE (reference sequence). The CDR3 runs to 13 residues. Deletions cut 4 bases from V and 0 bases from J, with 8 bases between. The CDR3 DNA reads TGTGCCAGCAGCCACGGAAGCTCCTACGAGCAGTACTTC. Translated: CASSHGSSYEQYF.

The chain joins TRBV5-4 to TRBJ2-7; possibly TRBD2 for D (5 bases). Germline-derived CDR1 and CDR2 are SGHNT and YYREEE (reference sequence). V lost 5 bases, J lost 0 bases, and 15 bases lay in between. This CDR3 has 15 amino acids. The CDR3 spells CASRIGTGSSYEQYF. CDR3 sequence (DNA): TGTGCCAGCAGAATTGGCACGGGAAGCTCCTACGAGCAGTACTTC.

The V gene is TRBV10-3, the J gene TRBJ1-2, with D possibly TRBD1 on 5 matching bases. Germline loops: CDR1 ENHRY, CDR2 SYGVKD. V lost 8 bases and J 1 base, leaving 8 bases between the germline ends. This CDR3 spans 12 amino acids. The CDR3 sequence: CAILDSNYGYTF. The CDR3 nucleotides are TGTGCCATCCTAGACAGTAACTATGGCTACACCTTC.

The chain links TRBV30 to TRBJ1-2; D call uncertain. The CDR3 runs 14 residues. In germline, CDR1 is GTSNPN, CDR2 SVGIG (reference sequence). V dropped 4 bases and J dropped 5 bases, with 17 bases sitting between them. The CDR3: CAWTGAVTRYGYTF. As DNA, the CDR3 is TGTGCCTGGACCGGCGCGGTAACCAGATATGGCTACACCTTC.

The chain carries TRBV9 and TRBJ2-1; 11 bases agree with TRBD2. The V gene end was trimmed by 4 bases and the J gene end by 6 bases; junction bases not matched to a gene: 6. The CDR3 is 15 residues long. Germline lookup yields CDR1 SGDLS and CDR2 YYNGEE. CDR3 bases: TGTGCCAGCAGCCCAGGACTAGCGGGTTCCAATGAGCAGTTCTTC. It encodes CASSPGLAGSNEQFF.

CDR3 sequence: CASSQEFPGRSTNEKLFF. CDR3 in DNA: TGCGCCAGCAGCCAAGAATTCCCGGGAAGGTCGACTAATGAAAAACTGTTTTTT. The gene calls are TRBV4-3 and TRBJ1-4, with unresolved D. The CDR3 has 18 residues. V was shortened by 0 bases and J by 2 bases, with 16 bases between the two germline ends. The germline gives CDR1 LGHNA, CDR2 YSLEER.

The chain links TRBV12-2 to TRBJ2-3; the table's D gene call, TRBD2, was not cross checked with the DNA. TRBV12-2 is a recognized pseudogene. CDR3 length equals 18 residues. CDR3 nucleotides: TGTGCAAGTCGCTTAGCGCCCCTATTGGTCGGGGGCACAGATACGCAGTATTTT. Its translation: CASRLAPLLVGGTDTQYF.

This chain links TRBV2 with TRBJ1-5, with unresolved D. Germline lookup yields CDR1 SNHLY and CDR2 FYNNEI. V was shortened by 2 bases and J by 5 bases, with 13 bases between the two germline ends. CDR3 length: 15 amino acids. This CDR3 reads CASSESIGWHQPQHF. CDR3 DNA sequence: TGTGCCAGCAGTGAATCTATCGGGTGGCATCAGCCCCAGCATTTT.

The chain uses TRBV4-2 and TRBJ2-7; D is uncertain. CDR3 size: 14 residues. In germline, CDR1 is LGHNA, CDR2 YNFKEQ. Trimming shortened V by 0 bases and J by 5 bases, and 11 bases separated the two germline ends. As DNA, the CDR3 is TGTGCCAGCAGCCAAGAATCGGCTAGGGACGAGCAGTACTTC. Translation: CASSQESARDEQYF.